These 26 T cell receptor beta chains were all obtained from the same sample, sequenced in a study of shared clonotypes between healthy human individuals. Only CD45RO-negative cells positively selected for CCR7 counted as naive CD8 cells, so terminally differentiated effector memory CD45RA+ cells were excluded. The repertoire was sequenced with immunoSEQ multiplex PCR; TCRdb's copy has only in-frame clones and lacks some. The repertoire consists of nearly 2 million clones, with just under 95% occurring once and the leading ten covering less than 1.5%. The source material was naive CD8+ T cells sorted from blood. These receptors came from a man aged 18 to 30 in good health.

The chain joins TRBV7-6 to TRBJ2-2, with D possibly matching TRBD2 (6 bases). The CDR3 consists of 14 residues. V gave up 4 bases and J gave up 2 bases, with 8 bases separating them. CDR1 and CDR2 from the germline V gene are SGHVS and FNYEAQ. CDR3 residues: CASSWGVNTGELFF. As DNA, the CDR3 is TGTGCCAGCAGCTGGGGGGTCAACACCGGGGAGCTGTTTTTT.

Here the CDR3 DNA reads TGCGCCAGCAGCCAAAGGTTAGGCCAGGGGGTCTACGAGCAGTACTTC. Its translation: CASSQRLGQGVYEQYF. J is TRBJ2-7 and V is TRBV4-1, with 7 bases lining up with TRBD1. Germline V gene data show CDR1 as MGHRA and CDR2 as YSYEKL. The V and J ends lost 2 bases and 3 bases, in that order; junction bases with no gene match: 10. The CDR3 runs to 16 residues.

The chain has TRBV7-2 and TRBJ2-7; D possibly corresponds to TRBD1 (6 bases). V was shortened by 4 bases and J by 6 bases, with 16 bases between the two germline ends. CDR1 SGHTA and CDR2 FQGNSA come from the germline V gene. CDR3 size: 14 residues. Here the CDR3 reads CASSYPGTTGEQYF. The CDR3 nucleotides are TGTGCCAGCAGCTACCCCGGGACAACGGGCGAGCAGTACTTC. Full variable domain (missing parts from reference TRBV7-2 and TRBJ2-7): GAGVSQSPSNKVTEKGKDVELRCDPISGHTALYWYRQSLGQGLEFLIYFQGNSAPDKSGLPSDRFSAERTGGSVSTLTIQRTQQEDSAVYLCASSYPGTTGEQYFGPGTRLTVT.

V usage is TRBV4-2 and J usage is TRBJ2-7; no firm D call. The CDR3 is 15 amino acids. CDR1 LGHNA and CDR2 YNFKEQ come from the germline V gene. V was pared by 0 bases and J by 3 bases, with 12 bases between. The CDR3 nucleotides read TGTGCCAGCAGCCAAGATTACTCCTCGTACTACGAGCAGTACTTC. This translates into CASSQDYSSYYEQYF.

Comments on this clone: The sample has other DNA sequences that encode this CDR3 too. The chain uses TRBV7-9 and TRBJ1-5; tentatively, D is TRBD1 (6 bases). The CDR3 contains 14 residues. Germline V gene lookup returns CDR1 SEHNR and CDR2 FQNEAQ (reference sequence). V lost 1 base and J lost 3, with 7 bases in between. The CDR3, as DNA: TGTGCCAGCAGCTTAGGGGGGCTCAATCAGCCCCAGCATTTT. This sequence encodes CASSLGGLNQPQHF.

The gene calls are TRBV11-2 and TRBJ1-1; weak D call: TRBD1 (5 bases). Trimming shortened V by 4 bases and J by 11 bases, and 14 bases separated the two germline ends. The CDR3 contains 12 residues. Germline CDR1 reads SGHAT; CDR2 reads FQNNGV. The DNA of the CDR3 is TGTGCCAGCAGCTCAGGCTGGGGGGACGCTTTCTTT. Protein sequence: CASSSGWGDAFF.

The genes are TRBV19 and TRBJ1-1, with TRBD1 matching 7 bases. This CDR3 comprises 15 residues. Germline V gives CDR1 LNHDA, CDR2 SQIVND (reference sequence). The junction had 12 bases not matched to a gene; V was cut back by 9 bases and J by 2 bases. The chain's CDR3 is CASKAPGQINTEAFF. DNA of the CDR3: TGTGCCAGCAAGGCCCCGGGACAGATAAACACTGAAGCTTTCTTT. Full variable domain (outside the CDR3, taken from reference TRBV19 and TRBJ1-1): DGGITQSPKYLFRKEGQNVTLSCEQNLNHDAMYWYRQDPGQGLRLIYYSQIVNDFQKGDIAEGYSVSREKKESFPLTVTSAQKNPTAFYLCASKAPGQINTEAFFGQGTRLTVV.

The CDR3 sequence is CASTIGGSNQPQHF. In nucleotides, the CDR3 is TGTGCCAGCACCATCGGAGGGAGCAATCAGCCCCAGCATTTT. This chain connects TRBV7-9 to TRBJ1-5; D uncertain. Trimming removed 7 bases from V and 1 base from J, with 11 bases in between. CDR1 and CDR2 (germline): SEHNR, FQNEAQ (reference sequence). This CDR3 comprises 14 residues.

This chain joins TRBV10-3 and TRBJ2-7; maybe TRBD2 (5 bases). Germline V CDR1 and CDR2: ENHRY, SYGVKD. This CDR3 spans 14 amino acids. The V end lost 2 bases, the J end lost 5 bases, and 13 bases lay between the germline ends. The CDR3 reads CAISEPGEGDEQYF. Written as DNA, the CDR3 is TGTGCCATCAGTGAGCCGGGTGAGGGCGACGAGCAGTACTTC.

V is TRBV29-1 and J is TRBJ1-5, with D possibly being TRBD1 (5 bases). This CDR3 has 13 residues. The germline V gene encodes CDR1 SQVTM and CDR2 ANQGSEA. V was trimmed by 7 bases and J by 2 bases, leaving 12 bases between them. The CDR3 is CSALEGGNQPQHF. Here the CDR3 DNA reads TGCAGCGCCCTCGAAGGGGGCAATCAGCCCCAGCATTTT.

V usage is TRBV28 and J usage is TRBJ2-7, with D uncertain. Deletions cut 2 bases from V and 3 bases from J, with 8 bases between. The germline gives CDR1 MDHEN, CDR2 SYDVKM. The CDR3 sequence is 13 residues long. CDR3 region: CASSLIQDYEQYF. The CDR3 DNA reads TGTGCCAGCAGTTTAATCCAGGACTACGAGCAGTACTTC.

This rearrangement joins TRBV6-1 to TRBJ1-4, with a tentative D call TRBD1 (5 bases). Deletions cut 1 base from V and 6 bases from J, with 9 bases between. Germline-derived CDR1 and CDR2 are MNHNS and SASEGT. This CDR3 has 14 amino acids. The CDR3: CASSEGQTDEKLFF. The CDR3 region has the DNA TGTGCCAGCAGTGAAGGACAGACAGATGAAAAACTGTTTTTT.

The chain is built from TRBV27 and TRBJ2-2; maybe TRBD2 (6 bases). Between the trimmed V and J ends, which lost 5 bases and 2 bases, there was a span of 15 bases. This CDR3 spans 16 amino acids. Germline V lookup: CDR1 MNHEY, CDR2 SMNVEV (reference sequence). As DNA, the CDR3 is TGTGCCAGCAGTCCCCTTGGGACTCAAAACACCGGGGAGCTGTTTTTT. Protein: CASSPLGTQNTGELFF.

The chain employs TRBV30 and TRBJ1-2, with unresolved D. CDR3 length equals 13 residues. Germline CDR1 reads GTSNPN; CDR2 reads SVGIG (reference sequence). Trimming left V 1 base short and J 6 bases short, with 12 bases between. In nucleotides, the CDR3 is TGTGCCTGGAGTGATCTTGGAGAGGATGGCTACACCTTC. This translates into CAWSDLGEDGYTF.

This clone was seen a single time. The V gene is TRBV27, the J gene TRBJ2-2, with D hard to call. CDR1 and CDR2 (germline): MNHEY, SMNVEV (reference sequence). V was pared by 6 bases and J by 1 base, with 9 bases between. This CDR3 region has 14 residues. The DNA of the CDR3 is TGTGCCAGCAGCACAACCGAGAACACCGGGGAGCTGTTTTTT. It encodes CASSTTENTGELFF.

This CDR3 reads CATRTSMLSNEQYF. CDR3 nucleotides: TGTGCCACCAGAACCTCTATGTTGTCTAACGAGCAGTACTTC. V is TRBV15 and J is TRBJ2-7, with D hard to call. Germline CDR1 is LNHNV and CDR2 is YYDKDF (reference sequence). The V gene lost 6 bases and the J gene lost 5 bases, with 17 bases spanning the gap. The CDR3 sequence is 14 residues long.

This sequence joins TRBV7-9 and TRBJ1-6; no firm D call. This CDR3 has 12 residues. CDR1 SEHNR and CDR2 FQNEAQ come from the germline V gene (reference sequence). Trimming removed 4 bases from V and 8 bases from J, with 6 bases in between. The DNA for the CDR3 is TGTGCCAGCAGCTCAAGTTATTCACCCCTCCACTTT. It yields the protein CASSSSYSPLHF.

The chain couples TRBV5-6 to TRBJ2-5; TRBD1 matches at 8 bases. Trimming at V came to 4 bases and at J to 5 bases, leaving 13 bases not matched to a gene. In germline, CDR1 is SGHDT, CDR2 YYEEEE. This CDR3 is 16 amino acids long. CDR3: CASSAVTGVEGETQYF. The CDR3 DNA follows: TGTGCCAGCAGCGCCGTGACAGGGGTGGAGGGGGAGACCCAGTACTTC.

The rearrangement joins TRBV10-3 to TRBJ2-1; D gene ambiguous. Germline CDR1 reads ENHRY; CDR2 reads SYGVKD. Trimming left V 0 bases short and J 8 bases short, with 8 bases between. The CDR3 is 13 amino acids. The CDR3 here is CAISESAVYEQFF. The CDR3 DNA is TGTGCCATCAGTGAGTCTGCAGTCTATGAGCAGTTCTTC.

The table lists this clone with a few counts. This chain uses TRBV11-2 with TRBJ1-5, with TRBD1 matching 9 bases. Germline values: CDR1 SGHAT, CDR2 FQNNGV. Trimming cost V 5 bases and J 5 bases; bases outside gene matches: 4. The CDR3 has 14 amino acids. The CDR3 region is CASSPTGGHQPQHF. In DNA, the CDR3 is TGTGCCAGCAGCCCGACAGGGGGACATCAGCCCCAGCATTTT.

On this clone: Additional DNA sequences in this sample encode the identical CDR3. The chain joins TRBV14 to TRBJ1-1; D ambiguous. V lost 1 base and J lost 4, with 10 bases in between. Germline CDR1 is SGHDN and CDR2 is FVKESK. This CDR3 contains 14 residues. CDR3 in amino acids: CASSQVGLGTEAFF. The CDR3 DNA reads TGTGCCAGCAGCCAAGTCGGGTTGGGCACTGAAGCTTTCTTT.

The chain is built from TRBV18 and TRBJ1-4; weak D call: TRBD1 (5 bases). V gave up 1 base and J gave up 7 bases, with 16 bases separating them. Looked up from germline, CDR1 is KGHSH and CDR2 is LQKENI. This CDR3 is 16 amino acids long. CDR3 sequence reads: CASSPRGEGRGEKLFF. CDR3 nucleotides: TGTGCCAGCTCACCACGGGGTGAGGGGCGAGGTGAAAAACTGTTTTTT.

This chain uses TRBV13 with TRBJ1-2; the D is unclear. There are 12 residues in the CDR3. Trimming shortened V by 1 base and J by 6 bases, and 6 bases separated the two germline ends. Germline lookup yields CDR1 PRHDT and CDR2 FYEKMQ (reference sequence). The chain's CDR3 is CASSLEQNGYTF. CDR3 DNA sequence: TGTGCCAGCAGCTTAGAACAGAATGGCTACACCTTC.

The rearrangement joins TRBV19 to TRBJ2-2; D gene ambiguous. Germline assignment: CDR1 LNHDA and CDR2 SQIVND (reference sequence). V lost 5 bases to trimming and J lost 0 bases, with 7 bases between them. CDR3 length: 14 residues. The CDR3 DNA follows: TGTGCCAGTAGTTTCCGATCGAACACCGGGGAGCTGTTTTTT. Translation gives CASSFRSNTGELFF. The variable domain in full, with the rest retrieved from reference TRBV19 and TRBJ2-2, is DGGITQSPKYLFRKEGQNVTLSCEQNLNHDAMYWYRQDPGQGLRLIYYSQIVNDFQKGDIAEGYSVSREKKESFPLTVTSAQKNPTAFYLCASSFRSNTGELFFGEGSRLTVL.

As regards this clone: This same CDR3 is encoded by further DNA sequences in the sample. The rearrangement joins TRBV28 to TRBJ2-3; no clear D. This CDR3 has 12 residues. Germline values: CDR1 MDHEN, CDR2 SYDVKM. V was trimmed by 5 bases and J by 1 base, leaving 4 bases between them. The chain's CDR3 is CASSPRTDTQYF. The CDR3 nucleotides read TGTGCCAGCAGTCCTCGCACAGATACGCAGTATTTT.

The CDR3 coding sequence is TGTGCCAGCAGCCTACCGGCCGTGAACACTGAAGCTTTCTTT. This codes for CASSLPAVNTEAFF. V gene TRBV7-9 combines with J gene TRBJ1-1; D is unresolved. V was shortened by 5 bases and J by 0 bases, with 10 bases between the two germline ends. CDR1 and CDR2 (germline): SEHNR, FQNEAQ (reference sequence). This CDR3 has 14 amino acids.